The present T cell receptor beta chain was sequenced within a study of shared clonotypes between healthy human individuals. Germline V CDR1 and CDR2: SGHRS, YFSETQ. The V gene end was trimmed by 4 bases and the J gene end by 0 bases; junction bases not matched to a gene: 10. The CDR3 is 18 residues long. Assay used: immunoSEQ multiplex PCR; TCRdb lists only in-frame clones, some missing. The sample includes approximately 2,300,000 clones, around 92% seen only once; the top ten take around 0.4%. The V gene is TRBV5-1, the J gene TRBJ2-3; the match to TRBD2 covers 11 bases. This TCR derives from a man in his late teens or twenties in good health. Some clones in this sample may be carry-over from other donors' samples. Sequencing was carried out using naive CD4+ T cells from PBMCs. As to subset: CD45RA+ positively selected. The DNA for the CDR3 is TGCGCCAGCAGCCTTCTTACCGGGACTAGCGGAAGCACAGATACGCAGTATTTT. This encodes CASSLLTGTSGSTDTQYF.